One and the same sample provided the 3 T cell receptor beta chains below, sequenced in a study of cytotoxic CD8 clonotypes in ibrutinib-treated CLL. The method was immunoSEQ multiplex PCR; TCRdb's version includes in-frame clones alone and lacks a portion of them. The profile shows 140,000 to 150,000 clones, 76% of them singletons. The sample was PBMCs, taken after 24 months of ibrutinib treatment. Receptor source: a human donor with chronic lymphocytic leukemia.

This clone was recorded once. Different DNA sequences within this sample yield the same CDR3. The V and J genes are TRBV6-5 and TRBJ2-1; 8 nucleotides align to TRBD2. Looked up from germline, CDR1 is MNHEY and CDR2 is SVGAGI. The CDR3 runs 15 residues. The trim removed 3 bases at V and 5 bases at J, leaving 6 bases unmatched. The CDR3 spells CASSYSLLADNEQFF. CDR3 in DNA: TGTGCCAGCAGTTATTCCCTACTAGCGGACAATGAGCAGTTCTTC.

The rearrangement uses TRBV2 and TRBJ2-1; D may correspond to TRBD1 or TRBD2 (5 bases each). The CDR3 runs to 14 residues. V lost 9 bases to trimming and J lost 6 bases, with 18 bases between them. Per germline, CDR1 SNHLY and CDR2 FYNNEI. The CDR3 DNA sequence: TGTGCCAGGGGGACGGTACCTCCCCTCAATGAGCAGTTCTTC. It specifies CARGTVPPLNEQFF.

This chain's CDR3 is CASSPRSTEAFF. The DNA for the CDR3 is TGTGCCAGCAGCCCGAGGAGCACTGAAGCTTTCTTT. The chain joins TRBV6-6 to TRBJ1-1; D gene ambiguous. This CDR3 has 12 residues. V lost 6 bases, J lost 4 bases, and 9 bases lay in between. Germline-derived CDR1 and CDR2 are MNHNY and SVGAGI (reference sequence).